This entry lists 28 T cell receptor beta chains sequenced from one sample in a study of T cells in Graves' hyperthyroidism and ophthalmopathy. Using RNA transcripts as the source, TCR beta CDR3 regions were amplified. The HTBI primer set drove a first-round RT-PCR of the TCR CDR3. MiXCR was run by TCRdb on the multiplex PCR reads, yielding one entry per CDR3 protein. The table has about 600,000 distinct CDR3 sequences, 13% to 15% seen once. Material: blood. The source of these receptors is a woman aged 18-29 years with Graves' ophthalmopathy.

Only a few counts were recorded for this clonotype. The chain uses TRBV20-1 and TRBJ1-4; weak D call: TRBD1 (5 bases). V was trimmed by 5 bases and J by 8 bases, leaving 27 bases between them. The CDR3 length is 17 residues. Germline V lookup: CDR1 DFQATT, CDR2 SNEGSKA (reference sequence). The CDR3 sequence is CSAPTSGFRTGGEKLFF. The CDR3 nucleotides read TGCAGTGCTCCCACCTCGGGGTTCCGCACGGGGGGAGAAAAACTGTTTTTT.

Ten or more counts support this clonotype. CDR3 protein: CASSSTSGGLDTQYF. The CDR3 DNA is TGTGCCAGCAGCTCTACTAGCGGAGGTCTGGATACGCAGTATTTT. This chain uses TRBV7-3 with TRBJ2-3, with 8 bases matching TRBD2. J gave up 6 bases and V 4 bases, and 9 bases lay outside the gene matches. The CDR3 is 15 residues long. Germline loops: CDR1 SGHTA, CDR2 FQGTGA.

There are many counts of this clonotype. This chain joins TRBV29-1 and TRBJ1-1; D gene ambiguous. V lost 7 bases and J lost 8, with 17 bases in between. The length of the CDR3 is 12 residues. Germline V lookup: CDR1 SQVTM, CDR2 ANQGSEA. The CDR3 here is CSGLGETLEAFF. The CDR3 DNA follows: TGCAGCGGCCTGGGAGAGACACTGGAAGCTTTCTTT. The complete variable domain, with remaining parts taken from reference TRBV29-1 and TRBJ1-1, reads SAVISQKPSRDICQRGTSLTIQCQVDSQVTMMFWYRQQPGQSLTLIATANQGSEATYESGFVIDKFPISRPNLTFSTLTVSNMSPEDSSIYLCSGLGETLEAFFGQGTRLTVV.

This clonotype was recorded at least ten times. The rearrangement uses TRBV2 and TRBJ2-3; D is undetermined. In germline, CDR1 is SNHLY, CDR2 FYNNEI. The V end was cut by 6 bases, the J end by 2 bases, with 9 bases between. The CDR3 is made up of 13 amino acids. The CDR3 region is CASSKGPTDTQYF. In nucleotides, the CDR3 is TGTGCCAGCAGCAAGGGCCCCACAGATACGCAGTATTTT.

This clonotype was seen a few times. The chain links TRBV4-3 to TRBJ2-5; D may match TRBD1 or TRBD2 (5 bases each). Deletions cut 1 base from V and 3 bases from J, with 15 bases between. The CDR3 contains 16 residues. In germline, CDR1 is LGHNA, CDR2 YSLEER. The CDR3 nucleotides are TGCGCCAGCAGCCAAGTTGGGGCAGGGCGGGAAGAGACCCAGTACTTC. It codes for CASSQVGAGREETQYF.

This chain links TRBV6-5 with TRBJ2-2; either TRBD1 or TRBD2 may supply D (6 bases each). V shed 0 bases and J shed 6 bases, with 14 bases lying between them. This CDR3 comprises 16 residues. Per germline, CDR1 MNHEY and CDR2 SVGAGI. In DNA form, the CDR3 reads TGTGCCAGCAGTTACTCCGGGGGCCGATTTGCCGGGGAGCTGTTTTTT. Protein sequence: CASSYSGGRFAGELFF.

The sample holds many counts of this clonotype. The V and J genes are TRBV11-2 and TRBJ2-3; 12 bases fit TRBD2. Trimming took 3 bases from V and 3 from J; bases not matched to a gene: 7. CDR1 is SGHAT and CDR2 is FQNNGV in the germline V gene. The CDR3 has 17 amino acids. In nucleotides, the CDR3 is TGTGCCAGCAGCTTCAGACTAGCGGGAGCACAGACAGATACGCAGTATTTT. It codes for CASSFRLAGAQTDTQYF.

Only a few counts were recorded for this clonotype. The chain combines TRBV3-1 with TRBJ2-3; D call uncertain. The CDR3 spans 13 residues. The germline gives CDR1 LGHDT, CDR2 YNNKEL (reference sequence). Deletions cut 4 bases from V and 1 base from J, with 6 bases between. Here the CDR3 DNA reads TGTGCCAGCAGCCTATACGGCACAGATACGCAGTATTTT. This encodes CASSLYGTDTQYF.

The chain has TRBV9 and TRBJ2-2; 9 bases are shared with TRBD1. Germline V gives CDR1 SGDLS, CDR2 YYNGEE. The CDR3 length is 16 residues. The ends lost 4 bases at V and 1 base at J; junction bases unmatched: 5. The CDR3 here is CASSPGTGMNTGELFF. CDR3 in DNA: TGTGCCAGCAGCCCCGGGACAGGGATGAACACCGGGGAGCTGTTTTTT.

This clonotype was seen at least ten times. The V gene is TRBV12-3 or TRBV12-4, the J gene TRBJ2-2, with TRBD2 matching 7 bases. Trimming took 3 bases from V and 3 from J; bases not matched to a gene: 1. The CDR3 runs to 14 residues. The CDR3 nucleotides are TGTGCCAGCAGTTTGGGGGGGTACACCGGGGAGCTGTTTTTT. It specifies CASSLGGYTGELFF.

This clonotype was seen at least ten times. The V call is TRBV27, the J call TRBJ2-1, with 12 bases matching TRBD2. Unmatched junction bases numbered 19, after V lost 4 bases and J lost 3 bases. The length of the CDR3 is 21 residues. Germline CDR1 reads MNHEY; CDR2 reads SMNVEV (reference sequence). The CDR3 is CASSSRTGGGGLAGSYNEQFF. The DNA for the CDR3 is TGTGCCAGCAGTTCCAGAACAGGGGGCGGGGGACTAGCGGGCAGCTACAATGAGCAGTTCTTC.

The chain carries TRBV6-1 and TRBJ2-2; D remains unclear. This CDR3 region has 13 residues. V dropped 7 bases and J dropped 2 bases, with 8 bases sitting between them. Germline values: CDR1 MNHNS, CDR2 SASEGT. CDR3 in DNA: TGTGCCAGCACCCAGCGCAACACCGGGGAGCTGTTTTTT. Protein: CASTQRNTGELFF.

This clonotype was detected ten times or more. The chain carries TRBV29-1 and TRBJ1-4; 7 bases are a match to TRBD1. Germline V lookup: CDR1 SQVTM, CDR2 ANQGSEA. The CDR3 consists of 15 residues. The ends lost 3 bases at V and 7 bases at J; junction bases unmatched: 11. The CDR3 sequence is CSVESLTGQGEKLFF. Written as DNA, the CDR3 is TGCAGCGTTGAGTCTCTGACAGGGCAAGGTGAAAAACTGTTTTTT.

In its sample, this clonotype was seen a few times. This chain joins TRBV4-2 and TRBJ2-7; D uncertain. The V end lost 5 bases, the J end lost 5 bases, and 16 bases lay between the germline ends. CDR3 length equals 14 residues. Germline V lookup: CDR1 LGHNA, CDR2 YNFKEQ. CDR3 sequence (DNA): TGTGCCAGCAGCGTAAGCCCGGACGGAAACGAGCAGTACTTC. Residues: CASSVSPDGNEQYF.

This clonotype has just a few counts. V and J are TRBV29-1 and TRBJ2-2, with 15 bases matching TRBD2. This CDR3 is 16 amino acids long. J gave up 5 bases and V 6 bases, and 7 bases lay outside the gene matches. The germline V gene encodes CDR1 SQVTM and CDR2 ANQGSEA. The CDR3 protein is CSVGLAGGLVTGELFF. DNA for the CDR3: TGCAGCGTAGGACTAGCGGGAGGGCTGGTAACCGGGGAGCTGTTTTTT.

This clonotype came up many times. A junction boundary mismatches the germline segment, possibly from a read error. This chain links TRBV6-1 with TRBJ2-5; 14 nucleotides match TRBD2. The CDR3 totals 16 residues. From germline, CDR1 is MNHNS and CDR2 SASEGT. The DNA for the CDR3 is TGTGCCAGCAGTGAAGAGGGGGGACTAGCGGGAGTCCCCGCGCACTTC. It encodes CASSEEGGLAGVPAHF.

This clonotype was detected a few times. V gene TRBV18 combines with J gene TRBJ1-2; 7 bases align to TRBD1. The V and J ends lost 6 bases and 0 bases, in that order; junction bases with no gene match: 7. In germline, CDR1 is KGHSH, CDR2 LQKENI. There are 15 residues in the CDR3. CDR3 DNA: TGTGCCAGCTCCAGACAGGGCAAAGCTAACTATGGCTACACCTTC. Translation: CASSRQGKANYGYTF.

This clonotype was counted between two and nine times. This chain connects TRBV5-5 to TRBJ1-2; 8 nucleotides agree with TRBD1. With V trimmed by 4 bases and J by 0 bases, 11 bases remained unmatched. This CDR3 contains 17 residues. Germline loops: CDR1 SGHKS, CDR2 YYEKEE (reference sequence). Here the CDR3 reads CASSAPGQVPANYGYTF. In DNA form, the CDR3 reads TGTGCCAGCAGCGCTCCGGGACAGGTCCCAGCTAACTATGGCTACACCTTC.

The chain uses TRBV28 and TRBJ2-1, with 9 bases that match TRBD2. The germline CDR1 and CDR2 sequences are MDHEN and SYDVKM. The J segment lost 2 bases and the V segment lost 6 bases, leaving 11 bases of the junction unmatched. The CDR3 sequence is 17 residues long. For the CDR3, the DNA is TGTGCCAGCAGCCCCTCGGCGGGAGGGCCTGCCTACAATGAGCAGTTCTTC. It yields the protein CASSPSAGGPAYNEQFF.

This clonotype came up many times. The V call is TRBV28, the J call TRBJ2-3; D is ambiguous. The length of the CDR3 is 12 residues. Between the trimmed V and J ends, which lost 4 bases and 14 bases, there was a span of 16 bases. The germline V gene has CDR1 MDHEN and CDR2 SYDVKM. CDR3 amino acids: CASSSRASTGYF. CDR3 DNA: TGTGCCAGCAGTTCCCGGGCCTCAACGGGGTATTTT.

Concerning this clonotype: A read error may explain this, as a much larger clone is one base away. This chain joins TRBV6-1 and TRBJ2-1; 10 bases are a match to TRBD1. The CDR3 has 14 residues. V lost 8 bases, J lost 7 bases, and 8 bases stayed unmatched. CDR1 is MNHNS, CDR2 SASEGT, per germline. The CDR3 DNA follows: TGTGCCAGCCTTCCCGGGACAGGGGAAAATGAGCAGTTCTTC. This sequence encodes CASLPGTGENEQFF.

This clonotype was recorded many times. The chain's CDR3 is CASSFSGTGDDSGANVLTF. The CDR3 coding sequence is TGTGCCAGCAGTTTCTCTGGGACAGGTGATGACTCTGGGGCCAACGTCCTGACTTTC. The chain carries TRBV27 and TRBJ2-6, with 8 bases lining up with TRBD1. Germline trimming cut 3 bases from V and 0 bases from J; bases unmatched to any gene: 10. From germline, CDR1 is MNHEY and CDR2 SMNVEV (reference sequence). This CDR3 comprises 19 residues.

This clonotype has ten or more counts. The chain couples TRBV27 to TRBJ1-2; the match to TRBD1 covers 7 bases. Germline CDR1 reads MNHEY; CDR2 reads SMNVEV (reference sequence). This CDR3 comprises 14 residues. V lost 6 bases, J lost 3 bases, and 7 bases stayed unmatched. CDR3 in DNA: TGTGCCAGCAGCCCACAGGGGCTGCACTATGGCTACACCTTC. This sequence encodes CASSPQGLHYGYTF.

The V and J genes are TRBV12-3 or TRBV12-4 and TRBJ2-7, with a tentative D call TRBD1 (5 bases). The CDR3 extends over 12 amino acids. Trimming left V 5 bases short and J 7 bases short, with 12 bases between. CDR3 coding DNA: TGTGCCAGCAGTCGACAGAATTTGGAGCAGTACTTC. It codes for CASSRQNLEQYF.

Here the CDR3 reads CSADILAGDYNEQFF. CDR3 sequence (DNA): TGCAGTGCCGATATTCTAGCGGGAGACTACAATGAGCAGTTCTTC. The chain combines TRBV20-1 with TRBJ2-1; 10 nucleotides match TRBD2. Germline lookup yields CDR1 DFQATT and CDR2 SNEGSKA (reference sequence). The CDR3 has 15 residues. J gave up 3 bases and V 6 bases, and 8 bases lay outside the gene matches.

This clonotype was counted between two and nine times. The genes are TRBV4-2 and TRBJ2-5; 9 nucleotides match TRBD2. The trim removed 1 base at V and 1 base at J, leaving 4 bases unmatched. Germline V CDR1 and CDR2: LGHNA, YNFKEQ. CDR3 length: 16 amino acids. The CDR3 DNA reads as TGTGCCAGCAGCCAAGTAGCGGGAGAACCCCAAGAGACCCAGTACTTC. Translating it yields CASSQVAGEPQETQYF.

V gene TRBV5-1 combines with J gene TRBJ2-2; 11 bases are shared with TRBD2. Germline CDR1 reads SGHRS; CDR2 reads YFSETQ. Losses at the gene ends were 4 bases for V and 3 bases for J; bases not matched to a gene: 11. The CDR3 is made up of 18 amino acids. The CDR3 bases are TGCGCCAGCAGCGAGAGATATAGCGGGAGGGCCGACACCGGGGAGCTGTTTTTT. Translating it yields CASSERYSGRADTGELFF.

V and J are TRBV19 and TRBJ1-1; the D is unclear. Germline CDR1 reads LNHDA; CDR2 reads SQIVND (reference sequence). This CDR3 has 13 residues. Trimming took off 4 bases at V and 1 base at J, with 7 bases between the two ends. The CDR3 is CASSNGPNTEAFF. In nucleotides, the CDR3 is TGTGCCAGTAGTAACGGACCGAACACTGAAGCTTTCTTT.